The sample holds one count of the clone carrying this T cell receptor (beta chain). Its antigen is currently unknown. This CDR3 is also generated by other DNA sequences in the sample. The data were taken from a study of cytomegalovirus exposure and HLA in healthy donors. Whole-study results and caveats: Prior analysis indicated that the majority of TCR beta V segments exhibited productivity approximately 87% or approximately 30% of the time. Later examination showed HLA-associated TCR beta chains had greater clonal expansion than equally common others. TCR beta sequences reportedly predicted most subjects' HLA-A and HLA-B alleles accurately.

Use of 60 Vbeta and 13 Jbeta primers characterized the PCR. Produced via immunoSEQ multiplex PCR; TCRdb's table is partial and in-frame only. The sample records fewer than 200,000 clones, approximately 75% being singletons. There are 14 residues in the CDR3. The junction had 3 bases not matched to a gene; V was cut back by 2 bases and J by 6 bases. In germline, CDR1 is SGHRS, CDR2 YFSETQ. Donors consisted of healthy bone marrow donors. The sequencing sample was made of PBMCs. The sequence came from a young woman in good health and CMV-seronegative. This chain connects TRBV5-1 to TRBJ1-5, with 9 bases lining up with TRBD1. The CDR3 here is CASSLTGGGQPQHF. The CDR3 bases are TGCGCCAGCAGCTTAACAGGGGGCGGTCAGCCCCAGCATTTT.